A selection of T cell receptor beta chains follows, all from one sample in a study of blood T cell repertoires in COVID-19. Here immunoSEQ multiplex PCR was the method, and the copy in TCRdb shows in-frame clones only, minus some. The table includes about 70,000 clones, approximately 84% detected once. Sequenced sample: peripheral blood. These receptors were taken from a human donor in a cohort sampled during active COVID-19. Each CDR3 is given with its conserved first and last residue. The D gene is left open where the match is weak. Clone size is shown for a subset of rows, as once, few, many or a class of expanded clone.

J,V,D,size,DNA,CDR3
TRBJ1-5,TRBV28,.,.,TGTGCCAGCAGTTCTTCAGGGGCTCGGAATCAGCCCCAGCATTTT,CASSSSGARNQPQHF
TRBJ1-1,TRBV6-6,.,.,TGTGCCAGCCTCACGATGGAGGGAGGCACTGAAGCTTTCTTT,CASLTMEGGTEAFF
TRBJ1-1,TRBV24-1,.,.,TGTGCCACCAGTGATAAACTCCGAACGGACACTGAAGCTTTCTTT,CATSDKLRTDTEAFF
TRBJ2-3,TRBV7-3,TRBD2,.,TGTGCCAGCAGCTTATACGGGACTAGCGGTAGCACAGATACGCAGTATTTT,CASSLYGTSGSTDTQYF
TRBJ1-4,TRBV7-2,.,.,TGTGCCAGCAGCCCATACTGGGCAGGGAATCTGGCTAATGAAAAACTGTTTTTT,CASSPYWAGNLANEKLFF
TRBJ2-7,TRBV7-8,.,.,TGTGCCAGCAGCTTTGGGTCCGGGGGCTACGAGCAGTACTTC,CASSFGSGGYEQYF
TRBJ2-1,TRBV7-2,TRBD2,once,TGTGCCAGCAGCTTAGGACTAGCAGCTTACAATGAGCAGTTCTTC,CASSLGLAAYNEQFF
TRBJ2-3,TRBV6-6,.,.,TGTGCCAGCAGTTTAACAGATACGCAGTATTTT,CASSLTDTQYF
TRBJ1-1,TRBV28,.,.,TGTGCCAGCAGTTTGCGGGGGGCGAGTTCGGGTGAAGCTTTCTTT,CASSLRGASSGEAFF
TRBJ1-5,TRBV5-6,TRBD1,.,TGTGCCAGCAGCTTTGGTACAGGGGGAGCACAGCCCCAGCATTTT,CASSFGTGGAQPQHF
TRBJ1-4,TRBV7-9,.,.,TGTGCCAGCAGCTTAGCGCAGGGCAGGGGTGAAAAACTGTTTTTT,CASSLAQGRGEKLFF
TRBJ1-5,TRBV5-6,.,.,TGTGCCAGCAGCTTGAATTTCGGGGAAGGAGATCAGCCCCAGCATTTT,CASSLNFGEGDQPQHF
TRBJ2-1,TRBV3-1/TRBV3-2,TRBD2,.,TGTGCCAGCAGCCAAGATTTCACTAGCGGGGGGGATTACAATGAGCAGTTCTTC,CASSQDFTSGGDYNEQFF
TRBJ2-3,TRBV5-1,TRBD2,.,TGCGCCAGCAGCAATGGACTAGCGGGGTTTACAGATACGCAGTATTTT,CASSNGLAGFTDTQYF
TRBJ2-2,TRBV7-2,.,.,TGTGCCAGCAGAGGGGGACATAACACCGGGGAGCTGTTTTTT,CASRGGHNTGELFF
TRBJ2-3,TRBV9,TRBD2,.,TGTGCCAGCCTTCGCGCCCGCCAGGGAGGGATTCAGACAGATACGCAGTATTTT,CASLRARQGGIQTDTQYF
TRBJ1-2,TRBV12-3/TRBV12-4,.,.,TGTGCCAGCAATTTAAACAGAAACTATGGCTACACCTTC,CASNLNRNYGYTF
TRBJ2-3,TRBV28,TRBD2,.,TGTGCCAGCAGACGGGGACTAGTGGAAGATACGCAGTATTTT,CASRRGLVEDTQYF
TRBJ2-2,TRBV7-2,TRBD2,.,TGTGCCAGCAGCTTAGCCAGGGCGGGGGGTAACACCGGGGAGCTGTTTTTT,CASSLARAGGNTGELFF
TRBJ2-7,TRBV7-2,.,once,TGTGCCAGCAGCTTACCCTCTCGTGACAGCTTCTCCTACGAGCAGTACTTC,CASSLPSRDSFSYEQYF
TRBJ2-1,TRBV7-2,TRBD2,.,TGTGCCAGCAGCTTAGACTTCAGCGGGGATGAGCAGTTCTTC,CASSLDFSGDEQFF
TRBJ2-7,TRBV5-4,TRBD2,.,TGTGCCAGCAGCCCTGGTTGGGGGGGAATATACGAGCAGTACTTC,CASSPGWGGIYEQYF
TRBJ1-1,TRBV6-5,.,.,TGTGCCAGCAGTCCCGGGACAATAGGGAACACTGAAGCTTTCTTT,CASSPGTIGNTEAFF
TRBJ2-1,TRBV4-2,TRBD2,.,TGTGCCAGCAGCCCGCTTTTACGGACTAGCGATGGTGAGCAGTTCTTC,CASSPLLRTSDGEQFF
TRBJ2-7,TRBV5-5,TRBD1,.,TGTGCCAGCAGCCCCGGGACAGGGGCCTACGAGCAGTACTTC,CASSPGTGAYEQYF
TRBJ2-5,TRBV28,.,.,TGTGCCAGCAGCCCCCCCCGCAGGGCGGGCGGGGTTGAGACCCAGTACTTC,CASSPPRRAGGVETQYF
TRBJ2-5,TRBV30,.,.,TGTGCCTGGAGTGTCGCAGCTGTACCTAGTGGGACCCAGTACTTC,CAWSVAAVPSGTQYF
TRBJ1-2,TRBV6-5,TRBD1,.,TGTGCCAGCAGGGACAGGATCTATGGCTACACCTTC,CASRDRIYGYTF
TRBJ2-1,TRBV19,TRBD1,.,TGTGCCAGTAGTATTGACAGGGGCTACAATGAGCAGTTCTTC,CASSIDRGYNEQFF
TRBJ2-7,TRBV2,TRBD2,.,TGTGCCAGCATGAGGGACTACCAGTCCTACGAGCAGTACTTC,CASMRDYQSYEQYF
TRBJ2-4,TRBV5-4,.,few,TGTGCCAGCAGCTCCCAAGGACTTTCCCAAAACATTCAGTACTTC,CASSSQGLSQNIQYF
TRBJ2-7,TRBV5-1,TRBD1,once,TGCGCCAGCAGCTTTGGGGACAGGGACGCGGGGGAGCAGTACTTC,CASSFGDRDAGEQYF
TRBJ2-7,TRBV6-2/TRBV6-3,.,.,TGTGCCAGCAGCCGTCCCCGGGGGGCCTCCTACGAGCAGTACTTC,CASSRPRGASYEQYF
TRBJ1-4,TRBV19,.,.,TGTGCCAGTAGCCCATCGGGGTCTAATGAAAAACTGTTTTTT,CASSPSGSNEKLFF
TRBJ1-2,TRBV24-1,.,.,TGTGCCACCAGTGGGGCAGGAGGCGACGAAGGCTACACCTTC,CATSGAGGDEGYTF
TRBJ2-1,TRBV15,TRBD2,.,TGTGCCACCAGCAGAGATAAGCCTAGCGGGTTGGCGCAGTTCTTC,CATSRDKPSGLAQFF
TRBJ2-7,TRBV29-1,.,.,TGCAGCGTTGAGGGATCGGAGGGGAATTTCTACGAGCAGTACTTC,CSVEGSEGNFYEQYF
TRBJ2-1,TRBV12-3/TRBV12-4,.,.,TGTGCCAGCAGCCTTTACAGCGGCAATGAGCAGTTCTTC,CASSLYSGNEQFF
TRBJ1-4,TRBV30,TRBD1,.,TGTGCCTGGAGTGGGGACAGAAATGAAAAACTGTTTTTT,CAWSGDRNEKLFF
TRBJ1-2,TRBV29-1,.,.,TGCAGCGTTGGGTTCGCAGGGCACTATGGCTACACCTTC,CSVGFAGHYGYTF
TRBJ2-5,TRBV18,TRBD2,.,TGTGCCAGCTCACCCACGCGGGGGGTACAGGAAACCCAGTACTTC,CASSPTRGVQETQYF
TRBJ2-7,TRBV18,TRBD1,.,TGTGCCAGCTCACCACTGGGACAGCCGCTTTACGAGCAGTACTTC,CASSPLGQPLYEQYF